What follows is one T cell receptor (beta chain) and its context. The antigen remains undetermined. The data stem from a study of CD8+CD57+ T cells in acquired aplastic anemia. Overall study: Roughly 3 ug was the average amount of DNA from sorted CD4+ and CD8+ cells. CD4+ reads averaged around 9.9 million in healthy donors. Study-wide results and caveats: Overlapping CD8+ CDR3 repertoires of patients and controls contained approximately 29 shared sequences.

Genomic DNA constituted the template upon which TCR beta VDJ and CDR3 profiling was performed. TCRdb re-called the reads with MiXCR, one entry per CDR3 protein. The profile shows 400,000 to 450,000 distinct CDR3 sequences, just under 70% of them singletons. The ends lost 6 bases at V and 2 bases at J; junction bases unmatched: 8. This CDR3 region has 16 residues. The germline gives CDR1 MDHEN, CDR2 SYDVKM. The sample consisted of sorted CD4+, CD8+, or CD8+CD57+ T cells (not recorded which) from PBMCs. V usage is TRBV28 and J usage is TRBJ1-5, with TRBD1 matching over 9 bases. The sequence came from a human donor in good health, serving as a control. The CDR3 region is CASRYPGQGGNQPQHF. The CDR3 DNA follows: TGTGCCAGCAGATATCCGGGACAGGGAGGCAATCAGCCCCAGCATTTT.